This T cell receptor beta chain was sequenced in a study of T cells in women clearing cervical HPV infection. At the level of the study: Cases' blood sampling followed lesion detection by median around 150 days (90 to 200).

Profiled with immunoSEQ multiplex PCR; TCRdb holds only in-frame clones, not every one. The ten most abundant clones cover about 7.1% of a sample with under 35,000 clones. Germline loops: CDR1 SGHVS, CDR2 FNYEAQ. CDR3 size: 16 residues. Trimming cost V 4 bases and J 3 bases; bases outside gene matches: 3. In the case of this clone: The antigen remains unidentified. The read stops 3 residues short of the end of the CDR3; the missing end is completed from the germline J gene.

General observations from the study: TRBV6-7 abundance was lower in cases than controls (0.11% versus 0.16%). A classifier using richness and V gene abundances reached an AUC of nearly 0.85.

This TCR came from a woman between 18 and 75 years old with a cervical HPV16 infection that either progressed to CIN3+ or cleared (not recorded which). Sequenced material: blood buffy coat. J is TRBJ2-3 and V is TRBV7-6; 14 positions match TRBD2. The chain's CDR3 is CASSSGLAGETDTQYF. The covered CDR3 bases are TGTGCCAGCAGCTCGGGACTAGCGGGGGAAACAGATACG.